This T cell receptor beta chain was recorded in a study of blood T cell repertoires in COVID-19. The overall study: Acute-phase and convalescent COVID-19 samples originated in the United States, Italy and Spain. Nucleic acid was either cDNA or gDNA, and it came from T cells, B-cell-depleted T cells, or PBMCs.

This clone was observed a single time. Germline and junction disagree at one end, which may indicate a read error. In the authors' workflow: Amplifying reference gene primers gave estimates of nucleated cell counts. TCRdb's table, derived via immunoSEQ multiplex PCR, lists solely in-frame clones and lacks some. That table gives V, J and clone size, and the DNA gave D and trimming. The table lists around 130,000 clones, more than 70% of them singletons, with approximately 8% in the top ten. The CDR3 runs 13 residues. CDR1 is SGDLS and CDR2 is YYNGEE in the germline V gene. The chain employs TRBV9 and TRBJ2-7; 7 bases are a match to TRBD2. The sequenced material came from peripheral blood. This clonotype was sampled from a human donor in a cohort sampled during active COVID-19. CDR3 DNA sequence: TGTGCCAGCAGCGTAGGAGCGGGGTACGAACAGTACTTC. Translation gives CASSVGAGYEQYF.